Detailed here is one TCR beta chain. These data originate in a study of B cell selection in AIRE deficiency. Assay used: immunoSEQ multiplex PCR; TCRdb lists only in-frame clones, some missing. The profile covers some 25,000 clones, with approximately 96% appearing a single time and 0.15% to 0.2% taken by the ten largest. V dropped 0 bases and J dropped 3 bases, with 6 bases sitting between them. Per germline, CDR1 SGHNT and CDR2 YYREEE (reference sequence). This CDR3 comprises 13 residues. CD4+CD127+ cells were sorted as the conventional CD4 T cells. Sample: CD4+CD127+ conventional T cells sorted from PBMCs. The V and J genes are TRBV5-4 and TRBJ1-1, with D unclear. The TCR comes from a human donor in good health. For the CDR3, the DNA is TGTGCCAGCAGCTTGGGGGTCTACACTGAAGCTTTCTTT. This codes for CASSLGVYTEAFF.